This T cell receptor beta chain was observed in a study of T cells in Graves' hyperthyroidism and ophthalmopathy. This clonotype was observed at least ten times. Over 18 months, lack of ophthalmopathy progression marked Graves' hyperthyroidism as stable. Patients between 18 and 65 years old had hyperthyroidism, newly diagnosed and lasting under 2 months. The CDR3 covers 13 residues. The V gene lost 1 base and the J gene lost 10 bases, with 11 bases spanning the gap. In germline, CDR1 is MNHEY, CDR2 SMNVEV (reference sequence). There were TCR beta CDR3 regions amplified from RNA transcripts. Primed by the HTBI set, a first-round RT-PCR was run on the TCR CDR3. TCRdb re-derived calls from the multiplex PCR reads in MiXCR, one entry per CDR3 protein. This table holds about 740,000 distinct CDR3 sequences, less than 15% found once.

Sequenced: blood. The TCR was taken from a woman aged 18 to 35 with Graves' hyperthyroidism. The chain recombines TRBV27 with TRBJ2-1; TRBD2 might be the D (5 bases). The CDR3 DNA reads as TGTGCCAGCAGTTTATTTGGTGGGAGCGAGCAGTTCTTC. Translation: CASSLFGGSEQFF.